Detailed here is one T cell receptor (beta chain). In germline, CDR1 is MNHNS, CDR2 SASEGT. With 1 base clipped from V and 4 bases from J, the junction kept 6 bases outside the gene matches. This CDR3 is built from 16 residues. Data came from immunoSEQ multiplex PCR; TCRdb stores just in-frame clones and leaves some out. The table includes about 21,000 clones, about 77% detected once. The source of the sample is a study of CD4+ T cells in melanoma. This receptor was obtained from a human donor with melanoma. The genes are TRBV6-1 and TRBJ2-1; TRBD2 matches 8 bases. This chain's CDR3 is CASSEVAAGAYNEQFF. The DNA for the CDR3 is TGTGCCAGCAGTGAAGTAGCAGCGGGGGCTTACAATGAGCAGTTCTTC.